What follows are 7 T cell receptor beta chains derived from one specimen sequenced in a study of T cell clones after liver transplantation. Clones were read by immunoSEQ multiplex PCR, and TCRdb kept only the in-frame ones, dropping some. The sample has 40,000 to 55,000 clones; roughly 86% are singletons. This specimen consisted of CD4+ T cells from blood, obtained 24 months after liver transplant. These receptors came from a human patient who received a liver transplant. Some T cells may be provided by the graft donor.

CDR3 sequence reads: CASSFTGDNQPQHF. CDR3 sequence (DNA): TGTGCCAGCAGTTTCACGGGGGACAATCAGCCCCAGCATTTT. This rearrangement joins TRBV27 to TRBJ1-5, with TRBD1 as a possible D gene (5 bases). V lost 3 bases, J lost 3 bases, and 9 bases lay in between. This CDR3 has 14 amino acids. From germline, CDR1 is MNHEY and CDR2 SMNVEV (reference sequence).

The gene calls are TRBV7-6 and TRBJ2-1; TRBD2 matches at 7 bases. Germline values: CDR1 SGHVS, CDR2 FNYEAQ. Germline trimming cut 3 bases from V and 0 bases from J; bases unmatched to any gene: 11. The length of the CDR3 is 18 residues. The CDR3 loop reads CASSFSGLGMSSYNEQFF. CDR3 coding DNA: TGTGCCAGCAGCTTTAGCGGGTTAGGTATGAGCTCCTACAATGAGCAGTTCTTC. Filled out from reference TRBV7-6 and TRBJ2-1, the complete variable domain reads GAGVSQSPRYKVTKRGQDVALRCDPISGHVSLYWYRQALGQGPEFLTYFNYEAQQDKSGLPNDRFSAERPEGSISTLTIQRTEQRDSAMYRCASSFSGLGMSSYNEQFFGPGTRLTVL.

The chain combines TRBV14 with TRBJ2-3; no reliable D call. Trimming cost V 1 base and J 6 bases, with 11 bases left between them. Germline V gene lookup returns CDR1 SGHDN and CDR2 FVKESK. The CDR3 has 14 amino acids. CDR3 in DNA: TGTGCCAGCAGCCAAGGCTGGGCGACGGATACGCAGTATTTT. Residues: CASSQGWATDTQYF.

Only a few counts were recorded for this clone. CDR3 sequence: CASSPLNRETQYF. CDR3 bases: TGTGCCAGCTCACCTCTTAACCGAGAGACCCAGTACTTC. J is TRBJ2-5 and V is TRBV18; D unresolved. The V end was cut by 3 bases, the J end by 4 bases, with 9 bases between. The CDR3 spans 13 residues. Germline V CDR1 and CDR2: KGHSH, LQKENI.

V gene TRBV19 combines with J gene TRBJ1-2, with 7 nucleotides matching TRBD1. The V and J ends lost 5 bases and 5 bases, in that order; junction bases with no gene match: 8. Germline V lookup: CDR1 LNHDA, CDR2 SQIVND (reference sequence). The CDR3 is 14 residues long. CDR3: CASSHGTDSYGYTF. CDR3 DNA: TGTGCCAGTAGTCACGGGACAGACTCTTATGGCTACACCTTC.

V and J are TRBV7-2 and TRBJ2-1; 7 nucleotides match TRBD1. The junction had 8 bases not matched to a gene; V was cut back by 5 bases and J by 7 bases. The CDR3 is 14 residues long. CDR1 is SGHTA and CDR2 is FQGNSA in the germline V gene. The CDR3 sequence is CASSHRTGLNEQFF. The CDR3 DNA follows: TGTGCCAGCAGCCACCGGACAGGTCTGAATGAGCAGTTCTTC.

A word on this clone: The junction departs from the called germline gene at one end, perhaps through a read error. Distinct nucleotide sequences in the sample also encode this CDR3. This sequence joins TRBV9 and TRBJ1-4; D is unresolved. CDR1 and CDR2 (germline): SGDLS, YYNGEE. The CDR3 is 15 residues long. The CDR3: CASSTTDATNEKLFF. The DNA of the CDR3 is TGTGCCAGCAGCACTACGGATGCAACTAATGAAAAGCTGTTTTTT.